The clone carrying this T cell receptor (beta chain) was counted at least ten times. These data originate in a study of identical twins. Germline lookup yields CDR1 MDHEN and CDR2 SYDVKM. V shed 6 bases and J shed 2 bases, with 24 bases lying between them. The CDR3 runs 18 residues. Donors were all healthy Caucasians. TCRdb re-called the 5' RACE reads through MiXCR, storing one row per CDR3 protein. The table lists approximately 500,000 distinct CDR3 sequences, about 16% of them singletons, with nearly 0.45% in the top ten. The data were also submitted as part of a second study, on yellow fever vaccine responses in identical twins.

V usage is TRBV28 and J usage is TRBJ2-3; no definite D call. Sequenced input: CD4+ T cells sorted from blood. This TCR derives from a woman under 30 in good health. The CDR3 DNA reads TGTGCCAGCAGCCCCTCGCTCGGGCTAGGGTCTGTCACAGATACGCAGTATTTT. It is translated as CASSPSLGLGSVTDTQYF.